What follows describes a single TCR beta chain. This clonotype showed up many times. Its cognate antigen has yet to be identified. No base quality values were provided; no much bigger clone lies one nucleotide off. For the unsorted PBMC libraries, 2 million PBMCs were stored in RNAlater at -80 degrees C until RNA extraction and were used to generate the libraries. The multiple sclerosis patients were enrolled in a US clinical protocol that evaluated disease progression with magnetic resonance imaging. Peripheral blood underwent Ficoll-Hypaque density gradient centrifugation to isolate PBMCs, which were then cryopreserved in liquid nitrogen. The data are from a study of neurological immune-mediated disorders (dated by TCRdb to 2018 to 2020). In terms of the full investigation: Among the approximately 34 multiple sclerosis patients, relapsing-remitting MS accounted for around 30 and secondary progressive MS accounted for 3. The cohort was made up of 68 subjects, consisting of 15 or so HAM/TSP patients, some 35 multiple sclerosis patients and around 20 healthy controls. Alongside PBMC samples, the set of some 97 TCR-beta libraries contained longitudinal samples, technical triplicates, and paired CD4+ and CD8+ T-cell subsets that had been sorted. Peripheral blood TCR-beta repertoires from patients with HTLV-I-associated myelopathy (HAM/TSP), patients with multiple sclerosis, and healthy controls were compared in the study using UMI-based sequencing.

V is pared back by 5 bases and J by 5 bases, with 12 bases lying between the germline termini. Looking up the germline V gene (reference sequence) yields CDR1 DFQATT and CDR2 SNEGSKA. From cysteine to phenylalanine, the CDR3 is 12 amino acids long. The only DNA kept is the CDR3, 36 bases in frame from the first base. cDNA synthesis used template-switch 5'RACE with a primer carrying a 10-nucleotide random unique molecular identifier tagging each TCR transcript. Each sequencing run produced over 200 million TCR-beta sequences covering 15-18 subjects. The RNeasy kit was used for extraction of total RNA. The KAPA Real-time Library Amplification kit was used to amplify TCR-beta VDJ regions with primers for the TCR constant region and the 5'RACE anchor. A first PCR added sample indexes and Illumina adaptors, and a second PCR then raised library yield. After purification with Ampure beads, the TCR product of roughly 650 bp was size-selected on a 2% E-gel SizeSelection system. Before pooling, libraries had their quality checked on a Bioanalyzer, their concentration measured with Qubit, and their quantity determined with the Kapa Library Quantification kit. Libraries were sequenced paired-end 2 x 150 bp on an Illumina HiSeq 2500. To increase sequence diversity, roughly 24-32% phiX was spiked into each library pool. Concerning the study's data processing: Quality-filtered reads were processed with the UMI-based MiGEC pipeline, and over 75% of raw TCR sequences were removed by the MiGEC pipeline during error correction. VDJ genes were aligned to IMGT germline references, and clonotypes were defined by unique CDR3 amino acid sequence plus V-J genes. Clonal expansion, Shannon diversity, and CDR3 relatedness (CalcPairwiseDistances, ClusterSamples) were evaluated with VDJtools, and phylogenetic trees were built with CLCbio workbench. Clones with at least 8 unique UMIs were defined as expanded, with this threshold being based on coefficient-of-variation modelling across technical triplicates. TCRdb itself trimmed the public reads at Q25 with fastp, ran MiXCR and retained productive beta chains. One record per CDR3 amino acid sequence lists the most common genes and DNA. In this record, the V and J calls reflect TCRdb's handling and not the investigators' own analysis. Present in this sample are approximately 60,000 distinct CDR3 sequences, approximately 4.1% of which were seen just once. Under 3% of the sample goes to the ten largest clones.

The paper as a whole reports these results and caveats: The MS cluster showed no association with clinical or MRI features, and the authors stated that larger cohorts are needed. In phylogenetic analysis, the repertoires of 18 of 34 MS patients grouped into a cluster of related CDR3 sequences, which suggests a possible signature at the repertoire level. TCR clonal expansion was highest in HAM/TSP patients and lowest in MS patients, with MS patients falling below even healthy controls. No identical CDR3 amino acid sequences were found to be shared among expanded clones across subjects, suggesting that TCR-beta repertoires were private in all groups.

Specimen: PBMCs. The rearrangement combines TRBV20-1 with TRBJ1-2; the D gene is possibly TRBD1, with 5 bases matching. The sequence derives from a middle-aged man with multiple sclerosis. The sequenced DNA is TGCAGTGCTCATGCAGGGAGGTATGGCTACACCTTC. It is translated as CSAHAGRYGYTF.